Listed here are 11 T cell receptor beta chains from one sample, sequenced in a study of OX40 agonist ivuxolimab in advanced cancers. Produced via immunoSEQ multiplex PCR; TCRdb's table is partial and in-frame only. Of approximately 68,000 clones in the sample, 75% to 95% were seen once. Sequencing used CD4+ or CD8+ T cells sorted from blood, obtained in a trial of the OX40 agonist ivuxolimab. All receptors derive from an adult with an advanced solid tumor such as melanoma, head and neck, liver or kidney cancer.

V and J are TRBV6-9 and TRBJ2-4; D ambiguous. This CDR3 has 14 amino acids. From germline, CDR1 is MNHGY and CDR2 SVAAGI. Trimming stripped 7 bases from V and 0 bases from J, with 10 bases between. CDR3 nucleotide sequence: TGTGCCAGCAATGGAAGGGTAGCCAAAAACATTCAGTACTTC. This gives the protein CASNGRVAKNIQYF.

The chain joins TRBV7-9 to TRBJ1-1; D ambiguous. CDR3 length: 14 amino acids. Germline CDR1 SEHNR, CDR2 FQNEAQ (reference sequence). Trimming removed 1 base at V and 1 base at J, with 7 bases between. This chain's CDR3 is CASSLGGQNTEAFF. As DNA, the CDR3 is TGTGCCAGCAGCTTAGGTGGTCAGAACACTGAAGCTTTCTTT.

The chain recombines TRBV11-2 with TRBJ2-3; 10 bases are shared with TRBD2. V was clipped by 1 base and J by 5 bases; unmatched bases: 3. In germline, CDR1 is SGHAT, CDR2 FQNNGV. This CDR3 has 15 amino acids. CDR3 region: CASSLGSSGGDTQYF. CDR3 nucleotide sequence: TGTGCCAGCAGCTTAGGTTCTAGCGGGGGAGATACGCAGTATTTT. Together with reference TRBV11-2 and TRBJ2-3, the CDR3 gives the full variable domain: EAGVAQSPRYKIIEKRQSVAFWCNPISGHATLYWYQQILGQGPKLLIQFQNNGVVDDSQLPKDRFSAERLKGVDSTLKIQPAKLEDSAVYLCASSLGSSGGDTQYFGPGTRLTVL.

The V gene is TRBV7-2, the J gene TRBJ2-7, with 10 bases matching TRBD2. Germline V gene data show CDR1 as SGHTA and CDR2 as FQGNSA. The length of the CDR3 is 14 residues. V lost 4 bases, J lost 3 bases, and 3 bases stayed unmatched. CDR3 residues: CASSSWTSGYEQYF. CDR3 nucleotide sequence: TGTGCCAGCAGCTCCTGGACTAGCGGCTACGAGCAGTACTTC.

The rearrangement links TRBV21-1 to TRBJ1-4. TRBV21-1 is noted as a pseudogene. CDR3 length: 13 amino acids. CDR3 sequence: CASSLGRWGKLFF. The CDR3, as DNA: TGTGCCAGCAGCCTAGGACGTTGGGGAAAACTGTTTTTT.

The chain uses TRBV7-2 and TRBJ2-7; the D gene is possibly TRBD1 (6 bases). The CDR3 runs 14 residues. Germline CDR1 reads SGHTA; CDR2 reads FQGNSA. V lost 4 bases, J lost 3 bases, and 13 bases lay in between. The CDR3 loop reads CASSYGTPSYEQYF. The CDR3, as DNA: TGTGCCAGCAGCTACGGGACACCTAGCTACGAGCAGTACTTC.

In its sample, this clone was seen once. This sequence joins TRBV5-8 and TRBJ2-1; TRBD2 aligns across 10 bases. Germline V gene lookup returns CDR1 SGHTS and CDR2 YDEGEE. The CDR3 spans 15 residues. Trimming cost V 0 bases and J 4 bases; bases outside gene matches: 1. CDR3 nucleotides: TGTGCCAGCAGCTTGGCGACTAGCGGGTACAATGAGCAGTTCTTC. Protein sequence: CASSLATSGYNEQFF.

This sequence joins TRBV19 and TRBJ2-6, with a possible D match to TRBD2 (6 bases). CDR3 length: 15 amino acids. V lost 5 bases, J lost 3 bases, and 11 bases lay in between. Germline values: CDR1 LNHDA, CDR2 SQIVND (reference sequence). CDR3 sequence: CASSGGLGGANVLTF. The DNA for the CDR3 is TGTGCCAGTAGTGGAGGGCTTGGTGGGGCCAACGTCCTGACTTTC.

This clone was counted between two and nine times. V usage is TRBV15 and J usage is TRBJ1-5; 8 bases line up with TRBD1. Trimming removed 8 bases from V and 5 bases from J; junction bases left unmatched: 11. The CDR3 covers 15 residues. CDR1 LNHNV and CDR2 YYDKDF come from the germline V gene (reference sequence). CDR3 sequence (DNA): TGTGCCACCGGCCCCCTCGGACAGGGAGATCAGCCCCAGCATTTT. Amino acids: CATGPLGQGDQPQHF.

This rearrangement joins TRBV5-1 to TRBJ2-7, with TRBD2 matching over 9 bases. This CDR3 has 15 residues. V lost 0 bases and J lost 3; bases outside the gene matches: 4. The germline V gene has CDR1 SGHRS and CDR2 YFSETQ. The CDR3 spells CASSLDGTSLYEQYF. The CDR3 bases are TGCGCCAGCAGCTTGGATGGGACTAGCCTCTACGAGCAGTACTTC.

The chain recombines TRBV5-1 with TRBJ2-1; TRBD1 matches 7 bases. The CDR3 has 13 amino acids. CDR1 and CDR2 from the germline V gene are SGHRS and YFSETQ. The J segment lost 5 bases and the V segment lost 6 bases, leaving 5 bases of the junction unmatched. The CDR3 DNA reads as TGCGCCAGCATCCCGACAGGGAACAATGAGCAGTTCTTC. It specifies CASIPTGNNEQFF.